The clone carrying this TCR beta chain qualifies as medium-sized (0.01 to 0.1%). The target antigen is unknown. 400 to 550 ng RNA was reverse transcribed with alpha and beta constant-region primers. Alpha and beta chain libraries were made separately by chain-specific third strand synthesis with multiplexing indices. TCRdb redid the calling of the 5' RACE reads with MiXCR, one entry per CDR3 protein. The table lists some 5,400 distinct CDR3 sequences, about 8.7% of them singletons. Antiretroviral therapy had run roughly three months, about 14 weeks, before follow-up blood collection. All unsorted peripheral T cells were captured because whole blood was used without fractionation. This sample is drawn from a study of HIV-infected patients and healthy controls. Study findings and constraints: Significantly higher mean Gini indices appeared in HIV-infected repertoires, possibly reflecting oligoclonality. Healthy controls carried many MAIT alpha-chain CDR3s, while HIV+ repertoires had few.

CDR1 is LNHNV and CDR2 is YYDKDF in the germline V gene (reference sequence). The germline V and J ends were trimmed by 2 bases and 4 bases, with 14 bases remaining between them. The CDR3 runs to 15 residues. The chain has TRBV15 and TRBJ1-1; D is perhaps TRBD1 (6 bases). The sample here was blood, taken during antiretroviral therapy. The TCR was taken from an adult with HIV infection. The chain's CDR3 is CATSRTTGRPTEAFF. DNA of the CDR3: TGTGCCACCAGCAGAACAACAGGGAGGCCCACTGAAGCTTTCTTT.